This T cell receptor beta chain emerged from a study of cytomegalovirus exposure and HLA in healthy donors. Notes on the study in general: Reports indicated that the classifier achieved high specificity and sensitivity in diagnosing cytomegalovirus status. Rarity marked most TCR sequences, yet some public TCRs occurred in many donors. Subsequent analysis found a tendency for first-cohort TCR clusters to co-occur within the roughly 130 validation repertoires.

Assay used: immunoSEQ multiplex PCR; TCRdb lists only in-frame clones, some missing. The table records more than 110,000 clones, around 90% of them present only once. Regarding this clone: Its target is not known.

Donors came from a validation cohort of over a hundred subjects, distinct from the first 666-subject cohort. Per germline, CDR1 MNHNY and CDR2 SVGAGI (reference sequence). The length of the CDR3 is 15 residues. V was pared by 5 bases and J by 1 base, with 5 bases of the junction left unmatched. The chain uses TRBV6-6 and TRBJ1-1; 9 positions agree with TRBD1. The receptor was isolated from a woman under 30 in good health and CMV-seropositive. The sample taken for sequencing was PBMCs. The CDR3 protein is CASSPQGQGNTEAFF. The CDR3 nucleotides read TGTGCCAGCAGTCCACAGGGACAGGGGAACACTGAAGCTTTCTTT.